These 2 T cell receptor beta chains share one sample of origin, sequenced in a study of blood T cell repertoires in COVID-19. The assay was immunoSEQ multiplex PCR, and TCRdb's table has in-frame clones only and misses some. The profile covers some 300,000 clones, with 90% appearing a single time and 0.8% to 1.3% taken by the ten largest. Input material: peripheral blood. The receptors derive from a woman aged 40 to 49 with COVID-19, enrolled during active disease.

The J gene is TRBJ2-3, the V gene TRBV7-8; a weak D match, TRBD2 (6 bases). Trimming took off 2 bases at V and 1 base at J, with 10 bases between the two ends. CDR3 length equals 15 residues. The germline CDR1 and CDR2 sequences are SGHVS and FQNEAQ. CDR3 DNA sequence: TGTGCCAGCAGCTTATACGCTAGCGGCACAGATACGCAGTATTTT. Its translation: CASSLYASGTDTQYF.

The V call is TRBV6-5, the J call TRBJ1-1; weak D call: TRBD1 (5 bases). The V gene's germline CDR1 is MNHEY and CDR2 SVGAGI. CDR3 size: 13 residues. Trimming took 2 bases from V and 8 from J, leaving 12 bases between them. Here the CDR3 reads CASSYTRDLEAFF. The CDR3 nucleotides read TGTGCCAGCAGTTACACGAGGGACTTGGAAGCTTTCTTT.